The following is a T cell receptor (beta chain) sequence with its context. The antigen is unknown. Profiled with immunoSEQ multiplex PCR; TCRdb holds only in-frame clones, not every one. This table holds roughly 70,000 clones, about nine tenths found once. The data belong to a study of radiotherapy plus CTLA-4 blockade in lung cancer. Study conclusions and caveats: Expansion in blood of tumor-derived TCR clones was seen after radiotherapy plus ipilimumab.

The germline CDR1 and CDR2 sequences are MNHEY and SMNVEV (reference sequence). Trimming removed 4 bases from V and 7 bases from J; junction bases left unmatched: 3. This CDR3 has 13 residues. The sequence was obtained from a human donor with non-small cell lung cancer that progressed on radiotherapy plus ipilimumab. The sample consisted of peripheral blood, taken from a patient treated with radiotherapy plus ipilimumab. This chain connects TRBV27 to TRBJ2-2; 7 bases line up with TRBD1. The CDR3 nucleotides are TGTGCCAGCAGTTGGGGACAGATCGGGGAGCTGTTTTTT. This translates into CASSWGQIGELFF.